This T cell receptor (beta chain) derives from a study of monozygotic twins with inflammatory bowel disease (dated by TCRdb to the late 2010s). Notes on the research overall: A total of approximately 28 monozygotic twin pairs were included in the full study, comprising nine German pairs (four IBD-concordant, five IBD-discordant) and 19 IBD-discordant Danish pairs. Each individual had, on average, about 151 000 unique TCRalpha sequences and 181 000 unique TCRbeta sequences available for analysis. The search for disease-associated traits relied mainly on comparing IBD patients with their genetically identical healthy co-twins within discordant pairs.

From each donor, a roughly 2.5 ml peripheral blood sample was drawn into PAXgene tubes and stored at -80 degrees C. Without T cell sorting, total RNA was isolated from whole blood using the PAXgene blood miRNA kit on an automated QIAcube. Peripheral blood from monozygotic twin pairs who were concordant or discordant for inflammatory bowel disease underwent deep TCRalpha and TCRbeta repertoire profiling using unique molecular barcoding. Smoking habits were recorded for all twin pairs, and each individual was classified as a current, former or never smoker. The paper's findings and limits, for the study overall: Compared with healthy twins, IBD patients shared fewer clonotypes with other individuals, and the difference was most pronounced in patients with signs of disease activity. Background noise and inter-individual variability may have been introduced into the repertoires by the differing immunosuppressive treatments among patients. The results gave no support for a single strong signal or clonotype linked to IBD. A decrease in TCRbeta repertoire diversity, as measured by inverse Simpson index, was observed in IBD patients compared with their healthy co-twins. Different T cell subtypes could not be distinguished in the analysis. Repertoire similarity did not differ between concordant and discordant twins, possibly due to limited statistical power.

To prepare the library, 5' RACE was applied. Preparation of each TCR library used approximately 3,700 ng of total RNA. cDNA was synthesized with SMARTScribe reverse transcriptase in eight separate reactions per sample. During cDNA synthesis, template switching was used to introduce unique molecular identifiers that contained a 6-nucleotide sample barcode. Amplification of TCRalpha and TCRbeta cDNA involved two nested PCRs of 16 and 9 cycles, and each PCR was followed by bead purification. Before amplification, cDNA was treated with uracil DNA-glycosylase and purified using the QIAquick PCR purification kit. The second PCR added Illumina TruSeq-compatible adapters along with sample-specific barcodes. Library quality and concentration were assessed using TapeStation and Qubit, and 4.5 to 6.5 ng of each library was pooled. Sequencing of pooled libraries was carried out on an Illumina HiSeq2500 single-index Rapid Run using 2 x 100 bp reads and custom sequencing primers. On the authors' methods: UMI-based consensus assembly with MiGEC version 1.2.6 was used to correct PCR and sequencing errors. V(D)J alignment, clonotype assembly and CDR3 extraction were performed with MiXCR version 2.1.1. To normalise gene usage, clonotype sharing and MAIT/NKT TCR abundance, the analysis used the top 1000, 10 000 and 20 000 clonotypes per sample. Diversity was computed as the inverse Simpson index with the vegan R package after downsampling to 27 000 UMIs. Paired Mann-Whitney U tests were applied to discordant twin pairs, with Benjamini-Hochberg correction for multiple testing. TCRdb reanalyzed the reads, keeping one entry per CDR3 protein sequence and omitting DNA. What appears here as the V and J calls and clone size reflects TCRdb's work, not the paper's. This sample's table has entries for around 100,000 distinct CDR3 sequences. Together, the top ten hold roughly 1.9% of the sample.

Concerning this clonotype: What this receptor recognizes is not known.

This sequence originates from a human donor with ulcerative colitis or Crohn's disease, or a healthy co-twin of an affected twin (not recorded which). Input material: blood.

The CDR3 region has the sequence CASSLRQGSTNEKLFF. The rearrangement combines TRBV6-5 with TRBJ1-4; TCRdb calls TRBD1, which cannot be checked without DNA. CDR1 and CDR2 were assigned from the germline V gene as MNHEY and SVGAGI. The CDR3 spans 16 residues, from the cysteine through the phenylalanine. No DNA was logged.